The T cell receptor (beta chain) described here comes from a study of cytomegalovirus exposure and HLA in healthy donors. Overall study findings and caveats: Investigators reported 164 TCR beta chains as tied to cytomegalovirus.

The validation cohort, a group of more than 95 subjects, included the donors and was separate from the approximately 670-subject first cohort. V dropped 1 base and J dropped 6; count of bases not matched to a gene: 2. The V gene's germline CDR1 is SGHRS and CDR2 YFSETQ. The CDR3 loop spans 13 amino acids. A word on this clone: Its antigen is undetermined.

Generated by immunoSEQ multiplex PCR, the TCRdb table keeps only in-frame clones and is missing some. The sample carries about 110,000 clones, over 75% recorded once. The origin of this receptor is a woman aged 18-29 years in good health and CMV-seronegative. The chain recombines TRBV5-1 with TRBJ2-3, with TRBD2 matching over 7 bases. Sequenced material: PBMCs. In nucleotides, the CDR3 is TGCGCCAGCAGCTTGAAACTAGCGGATACGCAGTATTTT. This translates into CASSLKLADTQYF.